The 13 T cell receptor beta chains below all came from one sample that was sequenced in a study of T-cell memory formation after mild COVID-19 (dated by TCRdb to the early 2020s). The method behind the library was 5' RACE. The sequencer listed for this sample is Illumina NovaSeq 6000. Using fastp trimming at Q25 and MiXCR clonotype assembly, TCRdb reanalyzed the public sequencing data and kept in-frame beta chains. Each CDR3 protein appears once, grouped with its most common genes and DNA. The table for this sample lists roughly 280,000 distinct CDR3 sequences; under 8.5% of them were counted only once. Roughly 22% of the sample is taken by the ten largest. The sequenced material came from PBMCs or a T cell subset sorted from them (not recorded which). The receptor source for this set is a man between 18 and 35 years old who had mild COVID-19 (a few samples of this study predate the infection). The sample titles of this study are shuffled in the database, so cell type and time point are left out; the donor was told from shared clones.

This sequence joins TRBV11-2 and TRBJ2-1; 8 bases align to TRBD1. This CDR3 contains 13 residues. V trimming: 6 bases; J trimming: 6 bases; junction bases outside the gene matches: 4. Per the germline V gene, CDR1 is SGHAT and CDR2 is FQNNGV. The CDR3 spells CASRQTGGNEQFF. In DNA, the CDR3 is TGTGCCAGCAGGCAAACAGGGGGCAATGAGCAGTTCTTC.

There are many counts of this clonotype. The rearrangement links TRBV5-1 to TRBJ2-3; D is possibly TRBD1 or TRBD2 (6 bases each). Germline values: CDR1 SGHRS, CDR2 YFSETQ. The V and J ends lost 1 base and 4 bases respectively, with 13 bases between them. There are 15 residues in the CDR3. CDR3 nucleotide sequence: TGCGCCAGCAGCTTGAATCCGGGGGCAGCAGATACGCAGTATTTT. This sequence encodes CASSLNPGAADTQYF.

The J gene is TRBJ2-7, the V gene TRBV9; D is unclear. Germline V gene lookup returns CDR1 SGDLS and CDR2 YYNGEE. This CDR3 comprises 15 residues. V dropped 5 bases and J dropped 1 base, with 16 bases sitting between them. CDR3 sequence reads: CASSAGELKSYEQYF. As DNA, the CDR3 is TGTGCCAGCAGTGCAGGTGAACTAAAGTCCTACGAGCAGTACTTC.

This clonotype has just a few counts. V gene TRBV2 combines with J gene TRBJ2-7; tentatively, D is TRBD1 (8 bases). Trimming stripped 2 bases from V and 6 bases from J, with 14 bases between. The CDR3 extends over 14 amino acids. CDR1 is SNHLY, CDR2 FYNNEI, per germline. The CDR3 sequence is CASSELQGGVEQYF. In DNA, the CDR3 is TGTGCCAGCAGTGAACTACAGGGGGGGGTCGAGCAGTACTTC.

This clonotype was seen only a few times. The V call is TRBV7-2, the J call TRBJ1-1; no firm D call. In germline, CDR1 is SGHTA, CDR2 FQGNSA. The CDR3 spans 13 residues. Trimming left V 1 base short and J 5 bases short, with 8 bases between. The DNA for the CDR3 is TGTGCCAGCAGCTTAGTTCGAGAAACTGAAGCTTTCTTT. It codes for CASSLVRETEAFF.

CDR3 DNA sequence: TGTGCCAGCAGTTGGGAACTTAGAAACACAGATACGCAGTATTTT. It yields the protein CASSWELRNTDTQYF. J is TRBJ2-3 and V is TRBV6-6; D is unclear. Germline values: CDR1 MNHNY, CDR2 SVGAGI (reference sequence). The CDR3 length is 15 residues. Trimming shortened V by 4 bases and J by 2 bases, and 13 bases separated the two germline ends.

This clonotype was observed a handful of times. This chain joins TRBV27 and TRBJ2-3, with D maybe TRBD2 (6 bases). The CDR3 totals 12 residues. Trimming removed 3 bases from V and 10 bases from J, with 11 bases in between. The germline V gene encodes CDR1 MNHEY and CDR2 SMNVEV (reference sequence). This CDR3 is CASSFGGAAQYF. Written as DNA, the CDR3 is TGTGCCAGCAGTTTTGGAGGGGCTGCGCAGTATTTT.

This clonotype was seen many times. The V call is TRBV18, the J call TRBJ2-1; 8 bases agree with TRBD2. The germline gives CDR1 KGHSH, CDR2 LQKENI. The V segment lost 0 bases and the J segment 2 bases; nucleotides outside the gene matches: 0. This CDR3 has 15 amino acids. In nucleotides, the CDR3 is TGTGCCAGCTCACCACCAGCGGGGGCCTACAATGAGCAGTTCTTC. Its translation: CASSPPAGAYNEQFF.

This clonotype appeared a few times. CDR3 sequence (DNA): TGTGCCACCAGCAGAGGCAGGGGTTGGCCCGTTGAAGCTTTCTTT. This sequence encodes CATSRGRGWPVEAFF. This chain connects TRBV15 to TRBJ1-1, with D possibly TRBD1 on 6 matching bases. This CDR3 has 15 residues. The germline V gene has CDR1 LNHNV and CDR2 YYDKDF (reference sequence). The V and J ends lost 1 base and 7 bases respectively, with 16 bases between them.

The chain has TRBV7-2 and TRBJ2-5; D gene unclear. V was shortened by 3 bases and J by 2 bases, with 10 bases between the two germline ends. The V gene's germline CDR1 is SGHTA and CDR2 FQGNSA. The CDR3 runs 14 residues. CDR3 residues: CASSLMRRQETQYF. The DNA of the CDR3 is TGTGCCAGCAGCTTGATGAGGCGGCAAGAGACCCAGTACTTC.

There are a few counts of this clonotype. The genes are TRBV3-1 and TRBJ2-1, with D uncertain. V gave up 1 base and J gave up 0 bases, with 13 bases separating them. CDR1 and CDR2 (germline): LGHDT, YNNKEL (reference sequence). The CDR3 loop spans 17 amino acids. CDR3 nucleotides: TGTGCCAGCAGCCAAGGGATCAAGTCGAGCTCCTACAATGAGCAGTTCTTC. It is translated as CASSQGIKSSSYNEQFF.

This clonotype has at least ten counts. J is TRBJ1-2 and V is TRBV7-9, with 7 positions matching TRBD1. Germline CDR1 SEHNR, CDR2 FQNEAQ (reference sequence). V gave up 4 bases and J gave up 4 bases; unmatched junction bases: 9. The CDR3 has 15 amino acids. The CDR3 bases are TGTGCCAGCAGCTACACAGGGGTAGGCCTCTATGGCTACACCTTC. As protein: CASSYTGVGLYGYTF.

This clonotype has only a few counts. The rearrangement links TRBV25-1 to TRBJ2-7; tentative D call: TRBD2 (6 bases). The CDR3 runs 16 residues. Germline V CDR1 and CDR2: MGHDK, SYGVNS. V lost 1 base to trimming and J lost 2 bases, with 15 bases between them. The CDR3 nucleotides read TGTGCCAGCAGTGAATCGGGGGAGGAGAACCCCTACGAGCAGTACTTC. Translating gives CASSESGEENPYEQYF.